This T cell receptor (beta chain) emerged from a study of identical twins. Findings and limits, study-wide: Twin pairs had excess sharing that was weaker in beta out-of-frame sequences. Modelling underestimated the level of out-of-frame TCR alpha sharing observed in monozygotic twins.

This clonotype was counted only a few times. As yet, its antigen is unknown. TCRdb redid the calling of the 5' RACE reads with MiXCR, one entry per CDR3 protein. Among about 660,000 distinct CDR3 sequences listed, 8.6% were seen once. The CDR3 contains 12 residues. Germline V CDR1 and CDR2: SQVTM, ANQGSEA. J lost 5 bases, V lost 7 bases, and 6 bases had no gene match. The same sample was also studied in work on yellow fever vaccine responses in identical twins. That publication notes: Twins' vaccine T cell response reportedly gave the appearance of partial convergence and partial personalization.

V usage is TRBV29-1 and J usage is TRBJ2-7, with 9 bases fitting TRBD1. The sample comprised PBMCs. This receptor was taken from a woman aged 18-35 years in good health. CDR3 DNA: TGCAGCGCCTCGGGACAGGGAGACGAGCAGTACTTC. This codes for CSASGQGDEQYF.